These T cell receptor beta chains were read from a single sample in a study of OX40 agonist ivuxolimab in advanced cancers. Using immunoSEQ multiplex PCR, the repertoire was profiled, and TCRdb retains in-frame clones only, with some absent. The data hold roughly 60,000 clones, with around 91% observed a single time. Here the sequenced sample was CD4+ or CD8+ T cells sorted from blood, taken in a trial of the OX40 agonist ivuxolimab. These receptors originate from an adult with an advanced solid tumor such as melanoma, head and neck, liver or kidney cancer. The CDR3 runs from the conserved cysteine through the conserved F or W. The D gene is left open where the match is weak.

v_gene	j_gene	d_gene	CDR3aa	CDR3nt
TRBV7-6	TRBJ1-2	NA	CASSPKGFANYGYTF	TGTGCCAGCAGCCCCAAGGGGTTCGCTAACTATGGCTACACCTTC
TRBV4-1	TRBJ2-7	NA	CASSQEAPSSYEQYF	TGCGCCAGCAGCCAAGAGGCTCCAAGCTCCTACGAGCAGTACTTC
TRBV7-3	TRBJ2-6	TRBD2	CASSQWGGTSGANVLTF	TGTGCCAGCAGCCAATGGGGAGGGACGTCTGGGGCCAACGTCCTGACTTTC
TRBV4-1	TRBJ2-1	TRBD1	CASSPGGRVNEQFF	TGCGCCAGCAGCCCAGGGGGCAGAGTCAATGAGCAGTTCTTC
TRBV4-2	TRBJ2-1	NA	CASSQVNYNEQFF	TGTGCCAGCAGCCAAGTGAACTACAATGAGCAGTTCTTC
TRBV5-6	TRBJ2-1	TRBD2	CASSLARGGRDEQFF	TGTGCCAGCAGCTTGGCCCGGGGGGGCCGCGATGAGCAGTTCTTC
TRBV5-1	TRBJ2-3	NA	CASSSGRWGADTQYF	TGCGCCAGCAGCTCCGGACGGTGGGGGGCAGATACGCAGTATTTT
TRBV14	TRBJ2-2	NA	CASSHSDTLNTGELFF	TGTGCCAGCAGCCACTCGGACACCTTGAACACCGGGGAGCTGTTTTTT
TRBV5-1	TRBJ2-1	NA	CASSQLGNEQFF	TGCGCCAGCAGTCAGCTCGGCAATGAGCAGTTCTTC
TRBV6-5	TRBJ2-1	NA	CASRRQTGGLGEQFF	TGTGCCAGCAGACGCCAAACAGGCGGGCTGGGTGAGCAGTTCTTC
TRBV7-9	TRBJ2-3	NA	CASSWSADTQYF	TGTGCCAGCAGCTGGTCGGCAGATACGCAGTATTTT
TRBV30	TRBJ2-5	NA	CAWSEMGETQYF	TGTGCCTGGAGTGAGATGGGAGAGACCCAGTACTTC
TRBV27	TRBJ2-7	NA	CASSYRDSYEQYF	TGTGCCAGCAGCTACCGGGACTCGTACGAGCAGTACTTC
TRBV10-3	TRBJ2-7	NA	CAISESTAQEQYF	TGTGCCATCAGTGAGTCGACTGCTCAAGAGCAGTACTTC
TRBV7-9	TRBJ2-5	NA	CASSLGRGLRETQYF	TGTGCCAGCAGCTTAGGGAGGGGGCTCCGAGAGACCCAGTACTTC
TRBV7-9	TRBJ2-7	NA	CASSLTGGAYEQYF	TGTGCCAGCAGCTTAACAGGGGGGGCCTACGAGCAGTACTTC
TRBV2	TRBJ2-2	NA	CATRVRTGELFF	TGTGCCACCCGGGTCCGCACCGGGGAGCTGTTTTTT
TRBV5-6	TRBJ2-3	NA	CASSLYWARTDTQYF	TGTGCCAGCAGCTTGTATTGGGCGAGGACAGATACGCAGTATTTT